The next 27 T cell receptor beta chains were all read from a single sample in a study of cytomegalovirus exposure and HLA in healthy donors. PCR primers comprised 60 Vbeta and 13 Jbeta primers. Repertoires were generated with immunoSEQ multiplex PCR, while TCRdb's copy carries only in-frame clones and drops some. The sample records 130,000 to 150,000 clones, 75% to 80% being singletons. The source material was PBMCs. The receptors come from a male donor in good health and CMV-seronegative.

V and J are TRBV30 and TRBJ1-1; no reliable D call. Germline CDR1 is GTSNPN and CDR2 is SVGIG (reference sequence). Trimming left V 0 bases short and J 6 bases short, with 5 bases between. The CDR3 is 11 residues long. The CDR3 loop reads CAWSVGAEAFF. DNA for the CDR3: TGTGCCTGGAGTGTGGGCGCTGAAGCTTTCTTT.

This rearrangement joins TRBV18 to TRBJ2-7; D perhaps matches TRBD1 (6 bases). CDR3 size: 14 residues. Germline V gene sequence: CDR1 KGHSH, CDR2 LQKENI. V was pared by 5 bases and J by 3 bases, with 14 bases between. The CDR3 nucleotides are TGTGCCAGCTCATTAGACAGGCGAAGCTACGAGCAGTACTTC. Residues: CASSLDRRSYEQYF.

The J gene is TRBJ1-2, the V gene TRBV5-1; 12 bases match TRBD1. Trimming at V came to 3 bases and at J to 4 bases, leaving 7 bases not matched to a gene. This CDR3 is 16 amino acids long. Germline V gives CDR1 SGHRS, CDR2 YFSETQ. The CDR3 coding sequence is TGCGCCAGCAGCTCGGGACAGGGGGCCAGTGTCTATGGCTACACCTTC. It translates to CASSSGQGASVYGYTF.

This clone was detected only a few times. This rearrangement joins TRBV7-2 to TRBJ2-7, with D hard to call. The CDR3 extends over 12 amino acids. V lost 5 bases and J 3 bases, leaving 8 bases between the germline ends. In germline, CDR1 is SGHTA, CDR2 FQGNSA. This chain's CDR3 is CASSPQSYEQYF. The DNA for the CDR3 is TGTGCCAGCAGCCCACAAAGCTACGAGCAGTACTTC.

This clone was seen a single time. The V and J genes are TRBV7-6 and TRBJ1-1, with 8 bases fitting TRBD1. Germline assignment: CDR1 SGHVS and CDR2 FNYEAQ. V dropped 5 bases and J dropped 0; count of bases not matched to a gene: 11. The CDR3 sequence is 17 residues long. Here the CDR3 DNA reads TGTGCCAGCAGCAGGCGACAGGGGCGGACTTTGAACACTGAAGCTTTCTTT. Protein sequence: CASSRRQGRTLNTEAFF.

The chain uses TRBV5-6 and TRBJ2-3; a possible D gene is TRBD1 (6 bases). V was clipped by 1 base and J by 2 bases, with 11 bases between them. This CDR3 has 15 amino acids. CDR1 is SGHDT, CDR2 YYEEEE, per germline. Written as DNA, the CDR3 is TGTGCCAGCAGCTTGAGACAGGCGATCACAGATACGCAGTATTTT. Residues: CASSLRQAITDTQYF.

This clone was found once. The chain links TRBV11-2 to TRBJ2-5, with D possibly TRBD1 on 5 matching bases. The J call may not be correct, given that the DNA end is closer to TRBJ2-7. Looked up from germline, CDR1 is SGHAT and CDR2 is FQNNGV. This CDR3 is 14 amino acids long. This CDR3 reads CASSSLSRGTEQYF. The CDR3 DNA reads TGTGCCAGCAGCTCCCTAAGTAGGGGTACCGAGCAGTACTTC.

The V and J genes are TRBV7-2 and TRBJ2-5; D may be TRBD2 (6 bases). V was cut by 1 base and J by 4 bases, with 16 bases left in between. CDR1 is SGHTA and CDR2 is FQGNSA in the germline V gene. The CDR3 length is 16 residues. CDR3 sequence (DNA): TGTGCCAGCAGCTTAGTGGGAGGCCAAGCGGGAGAGACCCAGTACTTC. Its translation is CASSLVGGQAGETQYF.

CDR3 amino acids: CASSQGRGLGNTIYF. The CDR3 nucleotides read TGTGCCAGCAGCCAAGGGAGGGGGCTTGGAAACACCATATATTTT. The rearrangement uses TRBV4-2 and TRBJ1-3; 7 positions agree with TRBD1. Unmatched junction bases numbered 3, after V lost 1 base and J lost 3 bases. Germline values: CDR1 LGHNA, CDR2 YNFKEQ. CDR3 length equals 15 residues.

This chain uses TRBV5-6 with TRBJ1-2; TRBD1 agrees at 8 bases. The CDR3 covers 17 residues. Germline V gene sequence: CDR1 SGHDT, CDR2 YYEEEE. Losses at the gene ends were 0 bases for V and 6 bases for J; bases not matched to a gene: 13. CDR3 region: CASSLGQGAIVSHGYTF. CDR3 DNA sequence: TGTGCCAGCAGCTTGGGGCAGGGGGCGATTGTGAGTCATGGCTACACCTTC. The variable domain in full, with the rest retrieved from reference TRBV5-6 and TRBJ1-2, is DAGVTQSPTHLIKTRGQQVTLRCSPKSGHDTVSWYQQALGQGPQFIFQYYEEEERQRGNFPDRFSGHQFPNYSSELNVNALLLGDSALYLCASSLGQGAIVSHGYTFGSGTRLTVV.

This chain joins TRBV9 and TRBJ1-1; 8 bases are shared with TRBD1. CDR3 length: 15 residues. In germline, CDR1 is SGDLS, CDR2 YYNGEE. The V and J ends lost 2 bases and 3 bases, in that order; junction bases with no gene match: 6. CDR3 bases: TGTGCCAGCAGCGTCTACAGGGGGGAGTACACTGAAGCTTTCTTT. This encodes CASSVYRGEYTEAFF.

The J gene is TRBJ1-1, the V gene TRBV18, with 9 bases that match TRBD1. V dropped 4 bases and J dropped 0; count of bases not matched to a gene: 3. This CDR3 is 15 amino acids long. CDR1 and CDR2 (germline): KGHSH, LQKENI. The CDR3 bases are TGTGCCAGCTCACTAGGGACAGGGATGAACACTGAAGCTTTCTTT. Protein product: CASSLGTGMNTEAFF.

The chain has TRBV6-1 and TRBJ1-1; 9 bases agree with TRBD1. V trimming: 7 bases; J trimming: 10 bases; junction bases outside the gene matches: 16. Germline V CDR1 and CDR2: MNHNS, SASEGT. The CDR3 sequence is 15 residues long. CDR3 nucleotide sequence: TGTGCCAGCACCCGATTGACAGGGGGGAAGTGGAGAGCTTTCTTT. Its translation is CASTRLTGGKWRAFF.

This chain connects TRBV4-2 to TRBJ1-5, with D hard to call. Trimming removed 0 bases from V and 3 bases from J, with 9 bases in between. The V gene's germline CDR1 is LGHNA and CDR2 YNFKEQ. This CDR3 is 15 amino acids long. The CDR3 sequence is CASSQDDSANQPQHF. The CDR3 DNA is TGTGCCAGCAGCCAAGACGACTCCGCCAATCAGCCCCAGCATTTT.

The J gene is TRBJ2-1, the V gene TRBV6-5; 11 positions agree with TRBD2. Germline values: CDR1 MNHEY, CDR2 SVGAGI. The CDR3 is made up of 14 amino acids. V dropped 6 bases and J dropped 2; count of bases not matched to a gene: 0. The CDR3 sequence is CASRGLAAYNEQFF. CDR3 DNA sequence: TGTGCCAGCAGGGGACTAGCGGCCTACAATGAGCAGTTCTTC.

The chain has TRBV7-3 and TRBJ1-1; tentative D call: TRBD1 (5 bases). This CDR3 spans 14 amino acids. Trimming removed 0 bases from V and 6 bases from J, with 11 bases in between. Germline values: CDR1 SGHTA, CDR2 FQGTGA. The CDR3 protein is CASSLTGGAAEAFF. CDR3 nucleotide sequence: TGTGCCAGCAGCTTAACCGGCGGGGCGGCTGAAGCTTTCTTT.

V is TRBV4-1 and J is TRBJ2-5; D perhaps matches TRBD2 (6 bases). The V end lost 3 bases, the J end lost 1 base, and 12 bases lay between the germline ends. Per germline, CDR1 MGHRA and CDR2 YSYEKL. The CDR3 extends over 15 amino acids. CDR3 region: CASSQDGLLQETQYF. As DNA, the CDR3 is TGCGCCAGCAGCCAGGACGGACTACTCCAAGAGACCCAGTACTTC.

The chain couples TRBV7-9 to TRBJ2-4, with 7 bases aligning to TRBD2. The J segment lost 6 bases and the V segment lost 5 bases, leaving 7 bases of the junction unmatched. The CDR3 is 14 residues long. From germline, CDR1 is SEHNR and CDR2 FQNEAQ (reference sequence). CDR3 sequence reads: CASSARERINIQYF. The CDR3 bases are TGTGCCAGCAGCGCGCGGGAGCGGATAAACATTCAGTACTTC. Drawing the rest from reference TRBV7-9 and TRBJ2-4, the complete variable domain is DTGVSQNPRHKITKRGQNVTFRCDPISEHNRLYWYRQTLGQGPEFLTYFQNEAQLEKSRLLSDRFSAERPKGSFSTLEIQRTEQGDSAMYLCASSARERINIQYFGAGTRLSVL.

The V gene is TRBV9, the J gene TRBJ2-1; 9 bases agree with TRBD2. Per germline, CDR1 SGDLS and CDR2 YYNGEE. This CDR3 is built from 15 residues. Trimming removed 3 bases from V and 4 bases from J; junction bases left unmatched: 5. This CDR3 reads CASSATSGPYNEQFF. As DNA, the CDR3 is TGTGCCAGCAGCGCGACTAGCGGCCCGTACAATGAGCAGTTCTTC.

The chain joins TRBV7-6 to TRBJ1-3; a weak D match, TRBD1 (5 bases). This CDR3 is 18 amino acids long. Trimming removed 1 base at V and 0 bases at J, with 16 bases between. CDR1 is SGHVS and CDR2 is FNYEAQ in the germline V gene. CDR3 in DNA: TGTGCCAGCAGCTTAGGTCCTGGGGGACTTATCTCTGGAAACACCATATATTTT. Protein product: CASSLGPGGLISGNTIYF.

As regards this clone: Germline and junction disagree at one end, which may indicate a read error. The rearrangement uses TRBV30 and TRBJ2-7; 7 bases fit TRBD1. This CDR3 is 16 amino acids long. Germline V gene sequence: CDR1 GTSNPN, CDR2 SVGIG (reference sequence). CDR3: CAWSGRLGTVSHEQYF. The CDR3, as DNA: TGTGCCTGGAGTGGAAGATTAGGGACAGTCTCCCACGAGCAGTACTTC.

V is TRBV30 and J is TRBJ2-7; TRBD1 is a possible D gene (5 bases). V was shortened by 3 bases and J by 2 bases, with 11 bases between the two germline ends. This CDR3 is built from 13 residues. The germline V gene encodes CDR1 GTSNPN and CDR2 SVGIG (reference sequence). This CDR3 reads CAWSGGQAYEQYF. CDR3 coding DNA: TGTGCCTGGAGCGGTGGACAAGCCTACGAGCAGTACTTC.

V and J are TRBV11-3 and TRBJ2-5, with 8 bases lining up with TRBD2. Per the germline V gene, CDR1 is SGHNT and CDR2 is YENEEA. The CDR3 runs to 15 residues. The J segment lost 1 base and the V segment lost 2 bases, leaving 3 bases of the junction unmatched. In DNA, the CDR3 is TGTGCCAGCAGCTTACTAGCGGGCCTCCAAGAGACCCAGTACTTC. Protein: CASSLLAGLQETQYF.

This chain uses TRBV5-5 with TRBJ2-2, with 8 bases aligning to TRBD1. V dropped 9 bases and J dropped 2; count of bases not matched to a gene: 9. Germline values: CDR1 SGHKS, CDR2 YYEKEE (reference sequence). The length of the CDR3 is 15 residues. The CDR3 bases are TGTGCCACCGCAACGGGACAGGTCAACACCGGGGAGCTGTTTTTT. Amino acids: CATATGQVNTGELFF.

The chain's CDR3 is CASVRGNLYEQYF. CDR3 DNA: TGTGCTAGTGTTCGGGGGAATTTATACGAGCAGTACTTC. The chain is built from TRBV12-5 and TRBJ2-7, with TRBD2 as a possible D gene (6 bases). The CDR3 is 13 amino acids. The V gene's germline CDR1 is LGHNT and CDR2 FRNRAP. The V gene lost 7 bases and the J gene lost 4 bases, with 14 bases spanning the gap. The whole variable domain, remainder taken from reference TRBV12-5 and TRBJ2-7, is DARVTQTPRHKVTEMGQEVTMRCQPILGHNTVFWYRQTMMQGLELLAYFRNRAPLDDSGMPKDRFSAEMPDATLATLKIQPSEPRDSAVYFCASVRGNLYEQYFGPGTRLTVT.

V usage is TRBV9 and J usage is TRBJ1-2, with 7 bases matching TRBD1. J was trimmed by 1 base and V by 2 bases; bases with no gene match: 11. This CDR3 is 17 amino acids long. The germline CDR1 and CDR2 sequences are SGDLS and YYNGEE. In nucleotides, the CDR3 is TGTGCCAGCAGCGTTAGGGACAGTTTTTTAGTTAACTATGGCTACACCTTC. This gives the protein CASSVRDSFLVNYGYTF. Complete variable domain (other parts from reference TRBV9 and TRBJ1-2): DSGVTQTPKHLITATGQRVTLRCSPRSGDLSVYWYQQSLDQGLQFLIQYYNGEERAKGNILERFSAQQFPDLHSELNLSSLELGDSALYFCASSVRDSFLVNYGYTFGSGTRLTVV.

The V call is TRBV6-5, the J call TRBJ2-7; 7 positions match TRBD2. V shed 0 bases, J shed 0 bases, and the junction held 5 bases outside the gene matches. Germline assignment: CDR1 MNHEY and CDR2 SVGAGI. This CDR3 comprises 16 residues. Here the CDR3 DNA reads TGTGCCAGCAGTTACTCGATTGCGGGGGTCTCCTACGAGCAGTACTTC. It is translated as CASSYSIAGVSYEQYF.